These 3 T cell receptor beta chains originate from one sample sequenced in a study of a mutant IDH1 vaccine in newly diagnosed glioma. TCRdb's copy holds only in-frame clones and misses some; the assay was immunoSEQ multiplex PCR. This sample has about 44,000 clones, with around 93% found just once. Their antigens are not known. Noted time point: week 23, last vaccination. The study gave 300 ug of mutant IDH1 20-mer peptide per vaccine dose, with topical imiquimod. The sample in question was PBMCs, obtained from a glioma patient whose treatment included an IDH1 peptide vaccine. The receptors stem from a man aged 50-59 years with glioma.

The chain links TRBV27 to TRBJ1-1; TRBD1 matches 8 bases. Germline-derived CDR1 and CDR2 are MNHEY and SMNVEV (reference sequence). With 2 bases clipped from V and 0 bases from J, the junction kept 5 bases outside the gene matches. The CDR3 has 16 amino acids. For the CDR3, the DNA is TGTGCCAGCAGTTTACACGGACAGGGATTGAACACTGAAGCTTTCTTT. Its translation: CASSLHGQGLNTEAFF.

This chain connects TRBV14 to TRBJ1-1; no firm D call. The CDR3 has 19 amino acids. V lost 1 base, J lost 0 bases, and 21 bases lay in between. CDR1 and CDR2 (germline): SGHDN, FVKESK. For the CDR3, the DNA is TGTGCCAGCAGCCAAGTACATAATTTACCTTACCCCGTGAACACTGAAGCTTTCTTT. Protein sequence: CASSQVHNLPYPVNTEAFF.

V and J are TRBV7-9 and TRBJ1-2; the D gene is possibly TRBD1 (5 bases). Trimming removed 1 base at V and 6 bases at J, with 9 bases between. This CDR3 region has 13 residues. Looked up from germline, CDR1 is SEHNR and CDR2 is FQNEAQ (reference sequence). The DNA of the CDR3 is TGTGCCAGCAGCTTAGGGGGGAGAGATGGCTACACCTTC. Protein sequence: CASSLGGRDGYTF.